Listed here are 21 T cell receptor beta chains from one sample, sequenced in a study of shared T cell receptors in the human thymus. Sequenced by immunoSEQ multiplex PCR; TCRdb stores in-frame clones only, minus some. The table records hundreds of thousands of clones, more than 70% of them present only once. These data were also reused for a study on human thymus T cells.

The specimen sequenced was thymocytes. The receptor set was obtained from a boy under two years old with a congenital heart defect.

This clone showed up just once. The chain has TRBV5-1 and TRBJ2-7, with TRBD1 matching 11 bases. Germline values: CDR1 SGHRS, CDR2 YFSETQ. The CDR3 sequence is 15 residues long. The V gene end was trimmed by 0 bases and the J gene end by 5 bases; junction bases not matched to a gene: 4. This CDR3 is CASSLVWTGGDEQYF. The CDR3 DNA follows: TGCGCCAGCAGCTTGGTGTGGACAGGGGGCGACGAGCAGTACTTC.

The J gene is TRBJ1-5, the V gene TRBV23-1; 10 nucleotides agree with TRBD1. TRBV23-1 qualifies as an ORF whose function is uncertain. The CDR3 sequence is 16 residues long. Trimming removed 3 bases from V and 6 bases from J; junction bases left unmatched: 8. CDR3 in DNA: TGCGCCAGCAGTCACCAGGACAGGGGGTTTGGTCAGCCCCAGCATTTT. It translates to CASSHQDRGFGQPQHF.

This clone occurred once. The gene calls are TRBV27 and TRBJ2-1; TRBD2 might be the D (5 bases). Trimming took 5 bases from V and 7 from J, leaving 9 bases between them. Per germline, CDR1 MNHEY and CDR2 SMNVEV (reference sequence). This CDR3 spans 12 amino acids. CDR3 bases: TGTGCCAGCAGTCCACCGGGGAATGAGCAGTTCTTC. It yields the protein CASSPPGNEQFF.

The gene calls are TRBV7-2 and TRBJ2-1, with TRBD2 matching over 7 bases. Per the germline V gene, CDR1 is SGHTA and CDR2 is FQGNSA. The V and J ends lost 7 bases and 4 bases, in that order; junction bases with no gene match: 13. The CDR3 is 16 amino acids. The CDR3 loop is CASNENRAGRYNEQFF. In nucleotides, the CDR3 is TGTGCCAGCAACGAGAATCGAGCGGGAAGATACAATGAGCAGTTCTTC.

The chain links TRBV4-3 to TRBJ2-7; 7 bases map to TRBD2. In germline, CDR1 is LGHNA, CDR2 YSLEER. There are 13 residues in the CDR3. The V and J ends lost 6 bases and 0 bases, in that order; junction bases with no gene match: 2. The CDR3 loop reads CASSLAASYEQYF. The CDR3 nucleotides are TGCGCCAGCAGTCTAGCGGCCTCCTACGAGCAGTACTTC.

The chain is built from TRBV4-3 and TRBJ2-3, with TRBD2 matching over 9 bases. Germline V gene data show CDR1 as LGHNA and CDR2 as YSLEER. CDR3 length: 18 amino acids. Trimming removed 2 bases from V and 4 bases from J; junction bases left unmatched: 13. CDR3 residues: CASSQTRFGGGAPDTQYF. The CDR3 DNA sequence: TGCGCCAGCAGCCAAACTCGATTTGGCGGGGGGGCCCCAGATACGCAGTATTTT.

This chain links TRBV6-1 with TRBJ1-2; 10 bases agree with TRBD1. This CDR3 spans 14 amino acids. Germline CDR1 MNHNS, CDR2 SASEGT. The ends lost 4 bases at V and 4 bases at J; junction bases unmatched: 3. In DNA, the CDR3 is TGTGCCAGCAGTGGGGACAGGGGTGGCTATGGCTACACCTTC. It translates to CASSGDRGGYGYTF.

This clone has just one count. The chain is built from TRBV5-4 and TRBJ1-2; 9 nucleotides align to TRBD1. This CDR3 comprises 16 residues. Germline lookup yields CDR1 SGHNT and CDR2 YYREEE (reference sequence). Germline trimming cut 4 bases from V and 6 bases from J; bases unmatched to any gene: 13. CDR3 region: CASSPWDRARWNGYTF. CDR3 bases: TGTGCCAGCAGCCCCTGGGACAGGGCTCGTTGGAATGGCTACACCTTC.

Worth noting for this clone: At the DNA level, this CDR3 is encoded by other sequences in the same sample as well. The gene calls are TRBV6-1 and TRBJ1-2; 8 nucleotides line up with TRBD1. The CDR3 runs 16 residues. Germline assignment: CDR1 MNHNS and CDR2 SASEGT. V shed 0 bases and J 4 bases; nucleotides not matched to a gene: 7. The CDR3 region is CASSEARQGAGYGYTF. CDR3 bases: TGTGCCAGCAGTGAAGCGCGCCAGGGGGCCGGCTATGGCTACACCTTC.

The chain uses TRBV7-6 and TRBJ2-5, with D possibly being TRBD1 (6 bases). The V end was cut by 1 base, the J end by 4 bases, with 7 bases between. Germline CDR1 and CDR2: SGHVS and FNYEAQ. CDR3 length equals 13 residues. In DNA form, the CDR3 reads TGTGCCAGCAGCTTAGTCAGGGGAGAGACCCAGTACTTC. This encodes CASSLVRGETQYF.

The CDR3 spells CASSEPTIGQAGHNEQFF. DNA of the CDR3: TGTGCCAGCAGCGAACCTACCATAGGACAGGCGGGCCACAATGAGCAGTTCTTC. The chain is built from TRBV9 and TRBJ2-1; 7 nucleotides agree with TRBD1. Germline assignment: CDR1 SGDLS and CDR2 YYNGEE. The CDR3 has 18 residues. V gave up 3 bases and J gave up 5 bases; unmatched junction bases: 17.

A remark on this clone: Distinct nucleotide sequences in the sample also encode this CDR3. The chain joins TRBV28 to TRBJ2-1; D not certain. Trimming pared 6 bases from V and 1 base from J, leaving 4 bases between. The CDR3 contains 12 residues. From germline, CDR1 is MDHEN and CDR2 SYDVKM. The CDR3 nucleotides read TGTGCCAGCAGCCCTTCCTACAATGAGCAGTTCTTC. Translation gives CASSPSYNEQFF.

The gene calls are TRBV11-1 and TRBJ2-7, with D possibly TRBD2 on 5 matching bases. The CDR3 contains 15 residues. Trimming took 0 bases from V and 6 from J, leaving 15 bases between them. CDR1 and CDR2 from the germline V gene are SGHAT and FQDESV (reference sequence). CDR3 bases: TGTGCCAGCAGCTTAGCGCTGGGAGATTCCACCGAGCAGTACTTC. Its translation: CASSLALGDSTEQYF.

The V call is TRBV29-1, the J call TRBJ2-1, with 9 bases identical to TRBD2. The CDR3 spans 15 residues. With V trimmed by 4 bases and J by 5 bases, 9 bases remained unmatched. Germline V gives CDR1 SQVTM, CDR2 ANQGSEA. The CDR3 region is CSVVGRGGFNNEQFF. The CDR3 nucleotides read TGCAGCGTTGTTGGGCGGGGGGGGTTTAACAATGAGCAGTTCTTC.

The CDR3 reads CASSEGETGKVEQYF. DNA for the CDR3: TGTGCCAGCAGTGAAGGCGAGACAGGGAAAGTCGAGCAGTACTTC. The chain employs TRBV6-1 and TRBJ2-7, with 7 bases fitting TRBD1. This CDR3 has 15 amino acids. Unmatched junction bases numbered 9, after V lost 1 base and J lost 6 bases. Germline V gene sequence: CDR1 MNHNS, CDR2 SASEGT.

The chain combines TRBV9 with TRBJ2-1; tentatively, D is TRBD1 (6 bases). The CDR3 loop spans 14 amino acids. The V end was cut by 1 base, the J end by 5 bases, with 10 bases between. The germline CDR1 and CDR2 sequences are SGDLS and YYNGEE. The CDR3 nucleotides read TGTGCCAGCAGCGTAAAACGGGACAACAATGAGCAGTTCTTC. Amino acids: CASSVKRDNNEQFF. Complete variable domain (other parts from reference TRBV9 and TRBJ2-1): DSGVTQTPKHLITATGQRVTLRCSPRSGDLSVYWYQQSLDQGLQFLIQYYNGEERAKGNILERFSAQQFPDLHSELNLSSLELGDSALYFCASSVKRDNNEQFFGPGTRLTVL.

The chain carries TRBV28 and TRBJ2-7; D may be TRBD2 (6 bases). The CDR3 loop spans 17 amino acids. Deletions cut 4 bases from V and 6 bases from J, with 25 bases between. Germline V gives CDR1 MDHEN, CDR2 SYDVKM. CDR3 loop: CASSSRGDYGSLFEQYF. DNA for the CDR3: TGTGCCAGCAGTTCCCGAGGAGATTACGGGAGTTTGTTCGAGCAGTACTTC.

V usage is TRBV6-1 and J usage is TRBJ2-2; 7 nucleotides align to TRBD1. With 8 bases clipped from V and 7 bases from J, the junction kept 10 bases outside the gene matches. Germline CDR1 reads MNHNS; CDR2 reads SASEGT. The CDR3 length is 14 residues. The CDR3 DNA reads as TGTGCCAGCGGACAAAGCGACAGGGTCGGGGAGCTGTTTTTT. Residues: CASGQSDRVGELFF.

The chain joins TRBV19 to TRBJ2-3; D possibly corresponds to TRBD2 (6 bases). Trimming cost V 3 bases and J 5 bases, with 15 bases left between them. CDR1 and CDR2 (germline): LNHDA, SQIVND (reference sequence). The CDR3 sequence is 15 residues long. The DNA of the CDR3 is TGTGCCAGTAGTATGTGGGGGGTAGGGAGAGATACGCAGTATTTT. It yields the protein CASSMWGVGRDTQYF. The full variable domain, with the rest looked up from reference TRBV19 and TRBJ2-3, is DGGITQSPKYLFRKEGQNVTLSCEQNLNHDAMYWYRQDPGQGLRLIYYSQIVNDFQKGDIAEGYSVSREKKESFPLTVTSAQKNPTAFYLCASSMWGVGRDTQYFGPGTRLTVL.

In its sample, this clone was seen once. The chain combines TRBV6-1 with TRBJ1-1, with TRBD1 matching over 9 bases. This CDR3 has 15 amino acids. J lost 10 bases, V lost 4 bases, and 13 bases had no gene match. Germline CDR1 MNHNS, CDR2 SASEGT. This CDR3 reads CASSGLRDRVVGAFF. The CDR3 DNA is TGTGCCAGCAGTGGGCTCCGGGACAGGGTGGTCGGAGCTTTCTTT.

V and J are TRBV30 and TRBJ1-3, with 8 bases fitting TRBD1. CDR3 length: 16 residues. The V gene end was trimmed by 5 bases and the J gene end by 0 bases; junction bases not matched to a gene: 9. Germline V gene lookup returns CDR1 GTSNPN and CDR2 SVGIG (reference sequence). In nucleotides, the CDR3 is TGTGCCTGGGATAACGACAGGGGCCCCTCTGGAAACACCATATATTTT. Its protein is CAWDNDRGPSGNTIYF.